One and the same sample provided the 19 T cell receptor beta chains below, sequenced in a study of cytomegalovirus exposure and HLA in healthy donors. The study ran its PCR with 60 Vbeta and 13 Jbeta primers. Assay used: immunoSEQ multiplex PCR; TCRdb lists only in-frame clones, some missing. In the table there are around 160,000 clones, 75% to 90% of which are singletons. Sequencing was carried out using PBMCs. The source is a man between 45 and 60 years old in good health and CMV-seropositive.

This chain uses TRBV28 with TRBJ1-2, with no clear D. V gave up 6 bases and J gave up 2 bases, with 13 bases separating them. There are 14 residues in the CDR3. Germline V gene lookup returns CDR1 MDHEN and CDR2 SYDVKM. The CDR3 DNA sequence: TGTGCCAGCAGCCCCCCGCAAGCCAACTATGGCTACACCTTC. Residues: CASSPPQANYGYTF.

V and J are TRBV6-4 and TRBJ2-1, with D possibly TRBD2 on 7 matching bases. Per the germline V gene, CDR1 is MRHNA and CDR2 is SNTAGT. V gave up 4 bases and J gave up 4 bases, with 14 bases separating them. The CDR3 runs to 15 residues. The CDR3 reads CASSAAGEGYNEQFF. The CDR3 nucleotides read TGTGCCAGCAGTGCTGCAGGGGAGGGGTACAATGAGCAGTTCTTC.

Worth noting for this clone: One base away lies a much larger clone, so this may be a sequencing read error. The chain uses TRBV5-5 and TRBJ2-3, with 7 positions matching TRBD2. V was clipped by 2 bases and J by 2 bases; unmatched bases: 2. The CDR3 has 14 amino acids. Per the germline V gene, CDR1 is SGHKS and CDR2 is YYEKEE (reference sequence). The CDR3 loop reads CASSLAGNTDTQYF. The DNA of the CDR3 is TGTGCCAGCAGCTTAGCGGGGAACACAGATACGCAGTATTTT.

CDR3 sequence reads: CAARQGDGTQYF. The CDR3 DNA is TGTGCTGCGAGACAGGGGGATGGGACCCAGTACTTC. The genes are TRBV6-5 and TRBJ2-5, with TRBD1 matching 9 bases. Looked up from germline, CDR1 is MNHEY and CDR2 is SVGAGI. There are 12 residues in the CDR3.

The CDR3 here is CASRTGGFGAGELFF. CDR3 coding DNA: TGTGCCAGCAGAACGGGGGGTTTTGGGGCCGGGGAGCTGTTTTTT. V usage is TRBV27 and J usage is TRBJ2-2; TRBD2 aligns across 7 bases. This CDR3 is 15 amino acids long. CDR1 is MNHEY and CDR2 is SMNVEV in the germline V gene (reference sequence). J lost 6 bases, V lost 6 bases, and 10 bases had no gene match.

The chain carries TRBV10-3 and TRBJ1-4; D is uncertain. The CDR3 is 14 residues long. Germline values: CDR1 ENHRY, CDR2 SYGVKD. CDR3 DNA sequence: TGTGCGACCAGGACTGGCGCAACTAATGAAAAACTGTTTTTT. This encodes CATRTGATNEKLFF.

The chain joins TRBV28 to TRBJ2-7; no clear D. Germline CDR1 is MDHEN and CDR2 is SYDVKM. The V end lost 3 bases, the J end lost 3 bases, and 12 bases lay between the germline ends. The length of the CDR3 is 14 residues. CDR3 sequence reads: CASSLVASYYEQYF. CDR3 DNA: TGTGCCAGCAGTTTGGTGGCTAGTTACTACGAGCAGTACTTC.

The chain combines TRBV28 with TRBJ2-1, with 9 bases aligning to TRBD2. Germline assignment: CDR1 MDHEN and CDR2 SYDVKM. V shed 7 bases and J 4 bases; nucleotides not matched to a gene: 8. This CDR3 has 15 amino acids. In nucleotides, the CDR3 is TGTGCCAGCAACCGGGCTAGCGGGATATACAATGAGCAGTTCTTC. It codes for CASNRASGIYNEQFF. Full variable domain (rest looked up from reference TRBV28 and TRBJ2-1): DVKVTQSSRYLVKRTGEKVFLECVQDMDHENMFWYRQDPGLGLRLIYFSYDVKMKEKGDIPEGYSVSREKKERFSLILESASTNQTSMYLCASNRASGIYNEQFFGPGTRLTVL.

This chain joins TRBV30 and TRBJ1-2; D is ambiguous. The V gene's germline CDR1 is GTSNPN and CDR2 SVGIG (reference sequence). The V end lost 5 bases, the J end lost 8 bases, and 15 bases lay between the germline ends. The CDR3 length is 12 residues. CDR3 bases: TGTGCCTGGGCACAAATTACCGGGGGCTACACCTTC. Translated, it gives CAWAQITGGYTF.

This rearrangement joins TRBV19 to TRBJ2-1; tentative D call: TRBD2 (6 bases). Germline loops: CDR1 LNHDA, CDR2 SQIVND (reference sequence). V lost 10 bases and J 1 base, leaving 11 bases between the germline ends. This CDR3 contains 13 residues. As DNA, the CDR3 is TGTGCCACCGCGGGGAGGTCCTACAATGAGCAGTTCTTC. It encodes CATAGRSYNEQFF.

As concerns this clone: The same CDR3 can be traced to other DNA sequences in this sample. The J gene is TRBJ2-7, the V gene TRBV7-2; TRBD2 might be the D (7 bases). The CDR3 extends over 18 amino acids. Germline lookup yields CDR1 SGHTA and CDR2 FQGNSA. Trimming cost V 7 bases and J 2 bases, with 27 bases left between them. The CDR3 DNA reads TGTGCCAGCATCCTAGGGGGGGGGTCTGCGTTGTCGGCCTACGAGCAGTACTTC. Its translation: CASILGGGSALSAYEQYF.

V is TRBV5-1 and J is TRBJ1-3; a possible D gene is TRBD1 (6 bases). Trimming stripped 3 bases from V and 4 bases from J, with 11 bases between. CDR1 is SGHRS and CDR2 is YFSETQ in the germline V gene. The CDR3 has 14 residues. The CDR3 here is CASSSQGGGNTIYF. The DNA for the CDR3 is TGCGCCAGCAGCTCACAGGGCGGAGGAAACACCATATATTTT.

A remark on this clone: Other nucleotide sequences from this sample produce the same CDR3. The V call is TRBV5-1, the J call TRBJ1-6; 11 nucleotides match TRBD1. Unmatched junction bases numbered 6, after V lost 4 bases and J lost 9 bases. The CDR3 is 15 amino acids. Germline CDR1 and CDR2: SGHRS and YFSETQ. The CDR3, as DNA: TGCGCCAGCAGCCCAGGGACAGGGGGGAGTTCACCCCTCCACTTT. It encodes CASSPGTGGSSPLHF. Full variable domain (outside the CDR3, taken from reference TRBV5-1 and TRBJ1-6): KAGVTQTPRYLIKTRGQQVTLSCSPISGHRSVSWYQQTPGQGLQFLFEYFSETQRNKGNFPGRFSGRQFSNSRSEMNVSTLELGDSALYLCASSPGTGGSSPLHFGNGTRLTVT.

This clone was picked up a small number of times. Sequence at one end of the junction differs from germline and may be a read error. CDR3: CAWTGGIYTEAFF. In DNA, the CDR3 is TGTGCGTGGACAGGGGGCATTTACACTGAAGCTTTCTTT. The chain carries TRBV30 and TRBJ1-1; 11 bases match TRBD1. Per the germline V gene, CDR1 is GTSNPN and CDR2 is SVGIG (reference sequence). This CDR3 has 13 residues.

CDR3 DNA: TGCAGTGCTGTAATTTCACCCCTCCACTTT. Residues: CSAVISPLHF. The rearrangement links TRBV20-1 to TRBJ1-6; no reliable D call. Trimming pared 5 bases from V and 9 bases from J, leaving 5 bases between. Per the germline V gene, CDR1 is DFQATT and CDR2 is SNEGSKA (reference sequence). The CDR3 length is 10 residues.

The V call is TRBV15, the J call TRBJ1-4, with a possible D match to TRBD1 (6 bases). The CDR3 totals 20 residues. Trimming stripped 0 bases from V and 7 bases from J, with 27 bases between. Germline CDR1 reads LNHNV; CDR2 reads YYDKDF (reference sequence). For the CDR3, the DNA is TGTGCCACCAGCAGAGATTACTATGGGGGCGCTGGGCGAGGGGGTGAAAAACTGTTTTTT. Residues: CATSRDYYGGAGRGGEKLFF.

The genes are TRBV28 and TRBJ2-7; D possibly corresponds to TRBD1 (5 bases). V dropped 4 bases and J dropped 2 bases, with 24 bases sitting between them. Germline V lookup: CDR1 MDHEN, CDR2 SYDVKM. CDR3 length: 18 amino acids. CDR3 DNA: TGTGCCAGCAGTTCCCCGCCAGGAACTGACAGATTGCCCTACGAGCAGTACTTC. Its translation is CASSSPPGTDRLPYEQYF. Variable domain in full (rest from reference TRBV28 and TRBJ2-7): DVKVTQSSRYLVKRTGEKVFLECVQDMDHENMFWYRQDPGLGLRLIYFSYDVKMKEKGDIPEGYSVSREKKERFSLILESASTNQTSMYLCASSSPPGTDRLPYEQYFGPGTRLTVT.

The chain carries TRBV6-6 and TRBJ1-2, with D possibly matching TRBD1 (6 bases). Looked up from germline, CDR1 is MNHNY and CDR2 is SVGAGI (reference sequence). The CDR3 extends over 14 amino acids. Trimming shortened V by 5 bases and J by 5 bases, and 15 bases separated the two germline ends. The CDR3 region is CASSGLGTLYGYTF. CDR3 DNA sequence: TGTGCCAGCAGTGGGCTCGGGACACTATATGGCTACACCTTC.

The V call is TRBV7-8, the J call TRBJ2-5; TRBD1 matches 10 bases. With 5 bases clipped from V and 7 bases from J, the junction kept 7 bases outside the gene matches. The CDR3 has 14 amino acids. CDR1 and CDR2 from the germline V gene are SGHVS and FQNEAQ. CDR3 sequence reads: CASSAGQGRGTQYF. DNA of the CDR3: TGTGCCAGCAGCGCGGGACAGGGGAGGGGGACCCAGTACTTC.